These T cell receptor beta chains were read from a single sample in a study of cytomegalovirus exposure and HLA in healthy donors. TCRdb's table, derived via immunoSEQ multiplex PCR, lists solely in-frame clones and lacks some. Among about 180,000 clones listed, roughly 75% were seen once. Sequences were obtained from PBMCs. Every receptor here comes from a female donor in good health and CMV-seronegative. The CDR3 runs from the conserved cysteine through the conserved F or W.

V: TRBV6-5
length: 15
J: TRBJ1-5
CDR3: CASSYSMGSDQPQHF

V: TRBV6-4
length: 15
J: TRBJ2-6
CDR3: CASAVSPSGANVLTF

V: TRBV29-1
length: 13
J: TRBJ2-7
CDR3: CSVEDPERYEQYF

V: TRBV30
length: 19
J: TRBJ2-7
CDR3: CAWSSRDRVSAVPPYEQYF

V: TRBV2
length: 12
J: TRBJ1-1
CDR3: CASRTGDTEAFF

V: TRBV11-2
length: 14
J: TRBJ1-2
CDR3: CASSLAGQQEGYTF

V: TRBV29-1
length: 15
J: TRBJ1-4
CDR3: CSAGATGKTNEKLFF

V: TRBV28
length: 15
J: TRBJ1-5
CDR3: CASSYPTGTAQPQHF

V: TRBV5-1
length: 16
J: TRBJ2-1
CDR3: CASSPSSSGAYNEQFF

V: TRBV11-3
length: 17
J: TRBJ2-3
CDR3: CASSLVGPGQGADTQYF

V: TRBV7-3
length: 17
J: TRBJ2-1
CDR3: CASSLKGLADFNNEQFF

V: TRBV4-1
length: 15
J: TRBJ1-5
CDR3: CASSPKGGEGQPQHF

V: TRBV5-1
length: 16
J: TRBJ2-7
CDR3: CASSPISGQGAYEQYF

V: TRBV11-2
length: 12
J: TRBJ2-7
CDR3: CASSDAAYEQYF

V: TRBV19
length: 12
J: TRBJ1-2
CDR3: CAAFRGQLGYTF

V: TRBV4-3
length: 16
J: TRBJ1-2
CDR3: CASSRDSTSGDYGYTF

V: TRBV2
length: 15
J: TRBJ2-7
CDR3: CASSDIGQSSYEQYF

V: TRBV6-5
length: 15
J: TRBJ2-5
CDR3: CASSYSGTVRETQYF

V: TRBV9
length: 16
J: TRBJ2-2
CDR3: CASSPQDRAGTGELFF

V: TRBV5-8
length: 14
J: TRBJ2-3
CDR3: CASKTATSTDTQYF

V: TRBV5-1
length: 14
J: TRBJ2-7
CDR3: CASSLQTETRVQYF

V: TRBV9
length: 13
J: TRBJ2-7
CDR3: CASSVGGWDEQYF

V: TRBV7-2
length: 16
J: TRBJ2-1
CDR3: CASSFLRGNWGNEQFF

V: TRBV19
length: 16
J: TRBJ2-7
CDR3: CASSWGTSGGSYEQYF

V: TRBV6-6
length: 15
J: TRBJ2-5
CDR3: CASSLPSTGAETQYF

V: TRBV7-9
length: 16
J: TRBJ2-5
CDR3: CASSLPPTGVRETQYF

V: TRBV9
length: 14
J: TRBJ1-2
CDR3: CASRATGANYGYTF

V: TRBV27
length: 14
J: TRBJ2-3
CDR3: CASTSPAKQGTQYF

V: TRBV1
length: 17
J: TRBJ1-2
CDR3: CTSSQGHGPRLTMGYTF

V: TRBV28
length: 17
J: TRBJ2-4
CDR3: CAIALGTGGIAKNIQYF

V: TRBV19
length: 13
J: TRBJ2-5
CDR3: CASSGFGMGTQYF

V: TRBV7-6
length: 15
J: TRBJ2-1
CDR3: CASSPAMGEVHEQFF

V: TRBV4-2
length: 15
J: TRBJ1-3
CDR3: CASSQGPGGGNTIYF

V: TRBV7-9
length: 15
J: TRBJ2-3
CDR3: CASSLAGQGADTQYF